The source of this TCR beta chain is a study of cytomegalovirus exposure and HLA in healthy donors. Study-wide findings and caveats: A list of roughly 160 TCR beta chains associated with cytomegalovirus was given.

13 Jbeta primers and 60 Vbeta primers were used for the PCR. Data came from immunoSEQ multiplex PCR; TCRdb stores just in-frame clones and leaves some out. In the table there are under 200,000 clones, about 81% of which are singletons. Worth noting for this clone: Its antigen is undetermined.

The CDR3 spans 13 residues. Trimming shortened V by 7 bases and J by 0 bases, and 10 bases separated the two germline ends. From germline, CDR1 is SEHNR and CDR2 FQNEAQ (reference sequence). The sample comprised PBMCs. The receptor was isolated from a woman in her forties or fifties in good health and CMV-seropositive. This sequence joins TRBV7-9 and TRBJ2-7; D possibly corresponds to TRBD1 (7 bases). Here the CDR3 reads CASNQGGSYEQYF. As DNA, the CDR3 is TGTGCCAGCAACCAGGGGGGCTCCTACGAGCAGTACTTC.